Listed below are T cell receptor beta chains from one sample, sequenced in a study of type 1 regulatory T cells. TCRdb passed the reads through MiXCR, listing each CDR3 protein once. The table lists 75,000 to 100,000 distinct CDR3 sequences, roughly a third of them singletons. Material: CD4+ T cells, either the whole sample or a sorted fraction (not recorded which). These receptors were obtained from a human donor in good health. Both conserved end residues are part of each CDR3. A D gene is named only where the DNA matches it firmly. Not all rows give a size; the values are once, few, many and, for expanded clones, a class.

.	.	TRBV7-2	TRBJ2-3	TGTGCCTATACCGCAGGGGGGCTAGAAGATACGCAGTATTTT	CAYTAGGLEDTQYF
once	.	TRBV30	TRBJ2-3	TGTGCCTGGAGTCCGGGGTCGGACCCGCAGTATTTT	CAWSPGSDPQYF
.	.	TRBV6-6	TRBJ2-7	TGTGCCAGCAGTGCTAGTGGGTCCTACGAGCAGTACTTC	CASSASGSYEQYF
few	.	TRBV6-5	TRBJ2-7	TGTGCCAGCAGTTACTCTGGACGGGACATCTCCTACGAGCAGTACTTC	CASSYSGRDISYEQYF
few	TRBD1	TRBV27	TRBJ1-1	TGTGCCAGCAGCGCAGGGGGTGAAGCTTTCTTT	CASSAGGEAFF
.	TRBD2	TRBV7-9	TRBJ2-7	TGTGCCAGCAGCCCCCTGACTAGCGGGAGGTACGAGCAGTACTTC	CASSPLTSGRYEQYF
.	TRBD1	TRBV5-1	TRBJ2-2	TGCGCCAGCAGCCCTCCGGGACAGGGAAACACCGGGGAGCTGTTTTTT	CASSPPGQGNTGELFF
.	.	TRBV27	TRBJ1-2	TGTGCCAGCAAGCGGGGCAGCTTC	CASKRGSF
.	.	TRBV7-9	TRBJ2-2	TGTGCCAGCAGCAAACTCGAGACTAACACCGGGGAGCTGTTTTTT	CASSKLETNTGELFF
.	TRBD1	TRBV6-5	TRBJ1-5	TGTGCCAGCAGTTACTCGGGAGGGGGCGGTCAGCCCCAGCATTTT	CASSYSGGGGQPQHF
few	TRBD1	TRBV12-3/TRBV12-4	TRBJ1-5	TGTGCCAGCAGTCAGGGGGCCGATCAGCCCCAGCATTTT	CASSQGADQPQHF
.	TRBD1	TRBV28	TRBJ2-1	TGTGCCAGCAGTTTGGTTGCCCGGGTATCAGGGGGCGGTGAGCAGTTCTTC	CASSLVARVSGGGEQFF
few	TRBD2	TRBV7-8	TRBJ2-5	TGTGCCAGCAGCCAAGGGACTAGCGGGAGAGAGACCCAGTACTTC	CASSQGTSGRETQYF
.	.	TRBV5-1	TRBJ2-7	TGCGCCAGCAGCTTTACAGGGTACACCTACGAGCAGTACTTC	CASSFTGYTYEQYF
.	.	TRBV9	TRBJ2-6	TGTGCCAGCAGCGGGGGGACGAGGGGTTTTGGGGCCAACGTCCTGACTTTC	CASSGGTRGFGANVLTF
.	.	TRBV6-1	TRBJ2-5	TGTGCCAGCAGTATAGAAGGACCCGAGACCCAGTACTTC	CASSIEGPETQYF
few	TRBD2	TRBV5-1	TRBJ2-7	TGCGCCAGCAGCGGGACGGGACTAGCGGGAAAGCACGAGCAGTACTTC	CASSGTGLAGKHEQYF
.	TRBD2	TRBV7-2	TRBJ2-7	TGTGCCAGCAGCCCCGGGACTAGCGGATACGAGCAGTACTTC	CASSPGTSGYEQYF
few	.	TRBV12-3/TRBV12-4	TRBJ1-4	TGTGCCAGCTCCGCCGTGGGGATGAATGAAAAACTGTTTTTT	CASSAVGMNEKLFF
.	.	TRBV5-5	TRBJ1-1	TGTGCCAGCAGCCCGGTCGGGAGCACTGAAGCTTTCTTT	CASSPVGSTEAFF